This T cell receptor beta chain stems from a study of response to subunit inactivated influenza vaccine. TCRdb redid the calling of the RT-PCR reads with MiXCR, one entry per CDR3 protein. The sample includes about 620,000 distinct CDR3 sequences, approximately 10% seen only once; the top ten take 11%. The CDR3 totals 15 residues. Per germline, CDR1 SGHTA and CDR2 FQGNSA. J was trimmed by 4 bases and V by 1 base; bases with no gene match: 2. This clonotype was observed many times. These data are also associated with another study on T cells expressing NK-cell markers. Per that paper: The authors generated TCR beta cDNA through 5'RACE template switching with UMIs. In sorted CD3+CD56+NKG2C+, CD3+CD56+NKG2C- and CD3+CD56-NKG2C+ T cells, TCR beta repertoires were obtained.

This TCR came from a man aged 50 or older who received an inactivated influenza vaccine. The J gene is TRBJ2-1, the V gene TRBV7-2, with 9 bases lining up with TRBD1. This specimen consisted of PBMCs from blood, obtained on the day of vaccination. Written as DNA, the CDR3 is TGTGCCAGCAGCTTAGAACAGGGGGCTTACAATGAGCAGTTCTTC. It translates to CASSLEQGAYNEQFF.